A single T cell receptor (beta chain) is shown here with its context. As processed by the authors: Reference gene primers were amplified, and this amplification served to estimate nucleated cell counts. Clones were read by immunoSEQ multiplex PCR, and TCRdb kept only the in-frame ones, dropping some. V and J calls and clone size are given by that table; D and trimming were obtained from the DNA. The table lists about 260,000 clones, 80% to 90% of them singletons. The V and J ends lost 4 bases and 0 bases respectively, with 10 bases between them. Germline values: CDR1 SGHRS, CDR2 YFSETQ. The CDR3 has 14 residues. The data were taken from a study of blood T cell repertoires in COVID-19. Looking at the study overall: Italy, Spain and the United States were the sources of the convalescent and acute COVID-19 samples. Sample material is recorded as cDNA or gDNA derived from T cells, B-cell-depleted T cells, or PBMCs.

Sequencing used peripheral blood. The gene calls are TRBV5-1 and TRBJ2-5, with a tentative D call TRBD1 (6 bases). The origin of this receptor is a woman in her 40s who had recovered from COVID-19. CDR3 nucleotide sequence: TGCGCCAGCAGCCCTGGACAGTACCAAGAGACCCAGTACTTC. Encoded protein: CASSPGQYQETQYF.